The TCR beta chain described here comes from a study of shared clonotypes between healthy human individuals. General study results and limits: An anticipated effect of sequencing depth on clonotype sharing among donors was recognized.

Every subset had its genomic DNA shared out evenly among several immunoSEQ plates. Clones were read by immunoSEQ multiplex PCR, and TCRdb kept only the in-frame ones, dropping some. The data show 450,000 to 500,000 clones, roughly 80% seen once. About this clone: The antigen remains undetermined. A junction end diverges from the germline sequence, so it may reflect a read error.

The CDR3 has 13 amino acids. Germline V gene sequence: CDR1 SGHTA, CDR2 FQGNSA. Caucasian adults residing in Nashville, Tennessee made up all the donors. For unsorted samples, genomic DNA was extracted from around 86 million PBMCs. This TCR came from a woman in her 40s in good health. Some clones in this sample may be carry-over from other donors' samples. Specimen: PBMCs. V and J are TRBV7-2 and TRBJ1-3; no clear D. CDR3 DNA: TGTGCCAGCAGCTTAACCGGAGGAAACACCATACATTTT. It is translated as CASSLTGGNTIHF.